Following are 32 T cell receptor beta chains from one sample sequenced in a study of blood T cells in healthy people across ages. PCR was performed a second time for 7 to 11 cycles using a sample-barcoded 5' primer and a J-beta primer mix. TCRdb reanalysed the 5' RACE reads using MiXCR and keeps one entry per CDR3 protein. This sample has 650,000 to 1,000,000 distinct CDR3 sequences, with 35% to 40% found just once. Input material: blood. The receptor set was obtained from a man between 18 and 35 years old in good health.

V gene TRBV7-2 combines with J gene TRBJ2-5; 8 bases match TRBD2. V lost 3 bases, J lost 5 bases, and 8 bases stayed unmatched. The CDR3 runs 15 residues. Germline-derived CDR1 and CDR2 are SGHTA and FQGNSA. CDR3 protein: CASSFQRGSRETQYF. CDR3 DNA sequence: TGTGCCAGCAGCTTCCAGCGGGGGTCGAGGGAGACCCAGTACTTC.

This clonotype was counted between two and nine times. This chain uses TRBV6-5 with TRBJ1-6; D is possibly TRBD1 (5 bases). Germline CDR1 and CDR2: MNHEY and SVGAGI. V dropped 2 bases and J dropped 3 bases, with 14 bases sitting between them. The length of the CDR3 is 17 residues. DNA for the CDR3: TGTGCCAGCAGTTACCGACTGACGACAGTCTATAATTCACCCCTCCACTTT. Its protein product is CASSYRLTTVYNSPLHF.

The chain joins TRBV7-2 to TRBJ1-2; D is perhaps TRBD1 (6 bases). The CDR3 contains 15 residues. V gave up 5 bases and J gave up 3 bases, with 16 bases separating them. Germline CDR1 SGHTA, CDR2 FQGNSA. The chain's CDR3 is CASSPPPGTHYGYTF. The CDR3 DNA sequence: TGTGCCAGCAGCCCCCCCCCGGGGACACACTATGGCTACACCTTC.

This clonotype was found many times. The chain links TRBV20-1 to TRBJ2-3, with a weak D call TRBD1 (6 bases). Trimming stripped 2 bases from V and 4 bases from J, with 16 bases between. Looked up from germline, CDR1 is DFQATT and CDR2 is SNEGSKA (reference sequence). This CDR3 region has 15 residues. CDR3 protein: CSARKRTVSADTQYF. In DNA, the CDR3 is TGCAGTGCTAGAAAGAGGACAGTCTCCGCAGATACGCAGTATTTT.

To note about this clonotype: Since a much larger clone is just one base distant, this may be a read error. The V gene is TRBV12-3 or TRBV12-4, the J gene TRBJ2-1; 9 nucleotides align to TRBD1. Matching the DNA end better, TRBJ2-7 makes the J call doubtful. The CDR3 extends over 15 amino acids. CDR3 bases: TGTGCCAGCGCCAGGACAGGGGCCGCCTACAATGAGCAGTACTTC. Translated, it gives CASARTGAAYNEQYF.

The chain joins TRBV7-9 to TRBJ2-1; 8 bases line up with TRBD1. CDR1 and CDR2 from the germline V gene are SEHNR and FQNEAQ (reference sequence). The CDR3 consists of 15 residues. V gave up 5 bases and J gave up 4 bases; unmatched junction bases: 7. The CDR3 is CASSPRGPEYNEQFF. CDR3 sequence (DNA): TGTGCCAGCAGCCCCAGGGGGCCGGAATACAATGAGCAGTTCTTC.

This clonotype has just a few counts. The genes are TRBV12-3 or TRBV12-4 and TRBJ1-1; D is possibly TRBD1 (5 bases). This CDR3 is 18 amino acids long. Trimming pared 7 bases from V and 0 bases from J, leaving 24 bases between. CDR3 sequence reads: CASIIETPERGMNTEAFF. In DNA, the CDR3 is TGTGCCAGCATTATAGAGACCCCCGAAAGGGGAATGAACACTGAAGCTTTCTTT.

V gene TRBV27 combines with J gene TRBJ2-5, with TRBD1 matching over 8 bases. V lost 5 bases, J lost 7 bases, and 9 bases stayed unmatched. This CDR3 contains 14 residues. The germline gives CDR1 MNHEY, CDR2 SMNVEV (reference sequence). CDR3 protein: CASSGAGGVGTQYF. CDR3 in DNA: TGTGCCAGCAGTGGGGCAGGGGGCGTCGGGACCCAGTACTTC.

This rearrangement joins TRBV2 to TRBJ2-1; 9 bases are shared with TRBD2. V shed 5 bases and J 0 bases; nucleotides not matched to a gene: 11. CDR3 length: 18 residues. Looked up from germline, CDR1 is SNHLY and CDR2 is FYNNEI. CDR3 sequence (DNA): TGTGCCAGCAGTCCCCAGTCCTTAGCGGGGGCCTCCTACAATGAGCAGTTCTTC. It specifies CASSPQSLAGASYNEQFF.

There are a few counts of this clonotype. The CDR3 reads CASSLVAEYQETQYF. In DNA, the CDR3 is TGTGCCAGCAGCTTAGTCGCGGAGTACCAAGAGACCCAGTACTTC. V gene TRBV7-2 combines with J gene TRBJ2-5; D is uncertain. The germline V and J ends were trimmed by 1 base and 0 bases, with 9 bases remaining between them. This CDR3 contains 15 residues. Germline values: CDR1 SGHTA, CDR2 FQGNSA.

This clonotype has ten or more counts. In nucleotides, the CDR3 is TGTGCCATCAGAACCGGGACCGCCATAGACAATGAGCAGTTCTTC. Protein: CAIRTGTAIDNEQFF. The chain combines TRBV10-3 with TRBJ2-1; D possibly uses TRBD1 or TRBD2 (5 bases each). V was shortened by 6 bases and J by 5 bases, with 17 bases between the two germline ends. Germline V CDR1 and CDR2: ENHRY, SYGVKD. The CDR3 loop spans 15 amino acids.

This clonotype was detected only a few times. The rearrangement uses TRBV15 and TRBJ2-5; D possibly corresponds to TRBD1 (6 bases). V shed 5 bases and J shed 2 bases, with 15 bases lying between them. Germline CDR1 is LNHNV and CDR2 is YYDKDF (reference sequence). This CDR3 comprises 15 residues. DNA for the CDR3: TGTGCCACCAGCCTCCTCGCCAGGGGTCAAGAGACCCAGTACTTC. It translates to CATSLLARGQETQYF.

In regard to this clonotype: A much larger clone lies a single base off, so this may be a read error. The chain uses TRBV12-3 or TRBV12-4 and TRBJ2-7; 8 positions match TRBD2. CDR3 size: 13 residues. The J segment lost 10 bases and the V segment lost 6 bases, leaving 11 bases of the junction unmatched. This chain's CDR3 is CASSLSGTGPQYF. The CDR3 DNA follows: TGTGCCAGCAGCCTTAGCGGGACCGGGCCCCAGTACTTC.

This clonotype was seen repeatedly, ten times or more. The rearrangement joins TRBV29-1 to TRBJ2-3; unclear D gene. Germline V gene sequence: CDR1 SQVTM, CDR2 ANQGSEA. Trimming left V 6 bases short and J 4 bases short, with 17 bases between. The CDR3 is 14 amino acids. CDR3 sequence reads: CSVHGPPRSDTQYF. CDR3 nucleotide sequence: TGCAGCGTCCACGGACCCCCGCGGTCAGATACGCAGTATTTT.

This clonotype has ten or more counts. The CDR3 nucleotides are TGCAGTGCTCCCTCGGTAGCGGGGGCCGGGATGTACAATGAGCAGTACTTC. Its translation is CSAPSVAGAGMYNEQYF. The V call is TRBV20-1, the J call TRBJ2-5, with 9 bases identical to TRBD2. The ends lost 5 bases at V and 11 bases at J; junction bases unmatched: 24. The germline V gene has CDR1 DFQATT and CDR2 SNEGSKA (reference sequence). This CDR3 is 17 amino acids long.

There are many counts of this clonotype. DNA for the CDR3: TGTGCCAGCAGCCTCGGACAGGTGGGCTTCTCCTACGAGCAGTACTTC. Protein: CASSLGQVGFSYEQYF. The chain links TRBV7-2 to TRBJ2-7; 7 bases are a match to TRBD1. With 5 bases clipped from V and 0 bases from J, the junction kept 10 bases outside the gene matches. The CDR3 extends over 16 amino acids. CDR1 SGHTA and CDR2 FQGNSA come from the germline V gene.

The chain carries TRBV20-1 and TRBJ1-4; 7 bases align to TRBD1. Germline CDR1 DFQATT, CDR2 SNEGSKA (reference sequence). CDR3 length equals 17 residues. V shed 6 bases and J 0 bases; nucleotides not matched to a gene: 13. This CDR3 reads CSALGTVKSATNEKLFF. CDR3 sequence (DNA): TGCAGTGCCCTGGGGACAGTAAAAAGCGCAACTAATGAAAAACTGTTTTTT.

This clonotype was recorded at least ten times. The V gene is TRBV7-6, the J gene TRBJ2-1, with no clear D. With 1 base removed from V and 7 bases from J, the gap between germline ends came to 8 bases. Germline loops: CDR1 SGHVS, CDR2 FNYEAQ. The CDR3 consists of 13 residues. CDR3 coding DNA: TGTGCCAGCAGCTTAGGGACGTCAAATGAGCAGTTCTTC. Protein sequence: CASSLGTSNEQFF.

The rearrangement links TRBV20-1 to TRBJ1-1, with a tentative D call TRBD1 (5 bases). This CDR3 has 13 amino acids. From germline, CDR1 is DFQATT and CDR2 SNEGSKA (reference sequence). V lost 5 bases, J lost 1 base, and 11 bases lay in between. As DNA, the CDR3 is TGCAGTGCTCCGACAGTCAAGAACACTGAAGCTTTCTTT. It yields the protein CSAPTVKNTEAFF.

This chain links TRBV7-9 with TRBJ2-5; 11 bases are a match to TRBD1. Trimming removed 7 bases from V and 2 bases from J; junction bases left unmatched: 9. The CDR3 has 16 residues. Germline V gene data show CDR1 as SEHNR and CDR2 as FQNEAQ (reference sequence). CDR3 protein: CASNTRDRGFQETQYF. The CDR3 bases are TGTGCCAGCAATACCCGGGACAGGGGGTTTCAAGAGACCCAGTACTTC. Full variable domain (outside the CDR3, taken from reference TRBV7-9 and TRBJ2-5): DTGVSQNPRHKITKRGQNVTFRCDPISEHNRLYWYRQTLGQGPEFLTYFQNEAQLEKSRLLSDRFSAERPKGSFSTLEIQRTEQGDSAMYLCASNTRDRGFQETQYFGPGTRLLVL.

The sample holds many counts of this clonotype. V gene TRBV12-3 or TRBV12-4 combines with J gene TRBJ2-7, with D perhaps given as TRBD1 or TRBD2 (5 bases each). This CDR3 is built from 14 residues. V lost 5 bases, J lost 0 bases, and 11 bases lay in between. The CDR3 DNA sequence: TGTGCCAGCAGTCTTTCGGGGACCTCCTACGAGCAGTACTTC. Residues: CASSLSGTSYEQYF.

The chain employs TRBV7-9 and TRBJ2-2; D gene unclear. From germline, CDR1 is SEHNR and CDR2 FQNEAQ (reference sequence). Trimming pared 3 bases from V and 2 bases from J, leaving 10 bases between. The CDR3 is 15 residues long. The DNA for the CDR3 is TGTGCCAGCAGCTTTGGCAGAGCTAACACCGGGGAGCTGTTTTTT. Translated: CASSFGRANTGELFF.

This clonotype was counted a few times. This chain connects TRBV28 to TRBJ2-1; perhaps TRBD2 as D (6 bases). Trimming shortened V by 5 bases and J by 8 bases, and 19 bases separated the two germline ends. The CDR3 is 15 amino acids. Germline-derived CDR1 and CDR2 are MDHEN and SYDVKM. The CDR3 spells CASSLGGTGTHEQFF. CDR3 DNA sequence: TGTGCCAGCAGTCTGGGGGGTACGGGGACCCATGAGCAGTTCTTC.

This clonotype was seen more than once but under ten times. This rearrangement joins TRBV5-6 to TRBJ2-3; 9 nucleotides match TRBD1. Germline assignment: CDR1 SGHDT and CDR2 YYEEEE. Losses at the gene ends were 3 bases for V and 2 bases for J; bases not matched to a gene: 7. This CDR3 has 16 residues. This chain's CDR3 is CASSYEQGALTDTQYF. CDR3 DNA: TGTGCCAGCAGCTACGAACAGGGGGCACTCACAGATACGCAGTATTTT.

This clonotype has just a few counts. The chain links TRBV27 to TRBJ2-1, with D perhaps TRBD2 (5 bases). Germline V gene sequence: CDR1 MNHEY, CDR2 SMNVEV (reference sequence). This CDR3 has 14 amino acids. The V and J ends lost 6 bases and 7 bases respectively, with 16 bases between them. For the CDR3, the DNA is TGTGCCAGCAGCCATCCTCCGGAGGTGAATGAGCAGTTCTTC. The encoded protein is CASSHPPEVNEQFF.

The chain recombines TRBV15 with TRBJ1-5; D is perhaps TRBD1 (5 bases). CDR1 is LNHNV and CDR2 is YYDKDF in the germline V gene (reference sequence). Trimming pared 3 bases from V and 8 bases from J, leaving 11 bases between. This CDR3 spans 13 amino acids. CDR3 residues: CATSRDPGEPQHF. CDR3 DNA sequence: TGTGCCACCAGCAGGGATCCGGGGGAGCCCCAGCATTTT.

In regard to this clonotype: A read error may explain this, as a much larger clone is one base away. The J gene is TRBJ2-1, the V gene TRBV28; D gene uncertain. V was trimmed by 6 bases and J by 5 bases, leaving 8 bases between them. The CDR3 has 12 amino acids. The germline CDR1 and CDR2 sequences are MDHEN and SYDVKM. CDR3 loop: CASSRVHNEQFF. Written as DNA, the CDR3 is TGTGCCAGCAGCCGCGTTCACAATGAGCAGTTCTTC.

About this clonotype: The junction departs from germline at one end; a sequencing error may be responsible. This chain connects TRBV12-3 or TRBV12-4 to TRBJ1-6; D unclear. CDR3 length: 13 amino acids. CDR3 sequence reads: CASSLGPNSPPHF. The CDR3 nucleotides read TGTGCCAGCAGTTTAGGGCCTAATTCACCCCCCCACTTT.

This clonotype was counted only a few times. The CDR3 reads CASSSPGGSVDTQYF. In DNA form, the CDR3 reads TGTGCCAGTAGCTCCCCGGGGGGCTCTGTAGATACGCAGTATTTT. This rearrangement joins TRBV19 to TRBJ2-3, with D perhaps TRBD2 (7 bases). Deletions cut 6 bases from V and 5 bases from J, with 18 bases between. CDR1 and CDR2 (germline): LNHDA, SQIVND (reference sequence). The CDR3 totals 15 residues. The full variable domain, its missing parts supplied by reference TRBV19 and TRBJ2-3, is DGGITQSPKYLFRKEGQNVTLSCEQNLNHDAMYWYRQDPGQGLRLIYYSQIVNDFQKGDIAEGYSVSREKKESFPLTVTSAQKNPTAFYLCASSSPGGSVDTQYFGPGTRLTVL.

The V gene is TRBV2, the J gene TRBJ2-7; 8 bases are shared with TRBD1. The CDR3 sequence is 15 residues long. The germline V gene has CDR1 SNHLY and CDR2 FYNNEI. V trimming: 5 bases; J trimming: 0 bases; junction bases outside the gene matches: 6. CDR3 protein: CASSSTGANSYEQYF. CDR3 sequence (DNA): TGTGCCAGCAGTTCGACAGGGGCAAACTCCTACGAGCAGTACTTC.

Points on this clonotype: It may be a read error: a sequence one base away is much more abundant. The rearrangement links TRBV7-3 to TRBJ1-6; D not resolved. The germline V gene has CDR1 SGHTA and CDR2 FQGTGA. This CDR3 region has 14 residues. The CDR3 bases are TGTGCCAGCAGCTTAAGGCGCGACGGTTCACCCCCCCACTTT. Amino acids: CASSLRRDGSPPHF.

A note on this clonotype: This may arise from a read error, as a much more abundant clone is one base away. The CDR3 here is CATSDLPGHDLHEQYF. In DNA, the CDR3 is TGTGCCACCAGTGATTTGCCGGGACATGATCTCCACGAGCAGTACTTC. V is TRBV24-1 and J is TRBJ2-7; a weak D match, TRBD1 (6 bases). Trimming shortened V by 0 bases and J by 5 bases, and 16 bases separated the two germline ends. There are 16 residues in the CDR3. CDR1 is KGHDR and CDR2 is SFDVKD in the germline V gene.